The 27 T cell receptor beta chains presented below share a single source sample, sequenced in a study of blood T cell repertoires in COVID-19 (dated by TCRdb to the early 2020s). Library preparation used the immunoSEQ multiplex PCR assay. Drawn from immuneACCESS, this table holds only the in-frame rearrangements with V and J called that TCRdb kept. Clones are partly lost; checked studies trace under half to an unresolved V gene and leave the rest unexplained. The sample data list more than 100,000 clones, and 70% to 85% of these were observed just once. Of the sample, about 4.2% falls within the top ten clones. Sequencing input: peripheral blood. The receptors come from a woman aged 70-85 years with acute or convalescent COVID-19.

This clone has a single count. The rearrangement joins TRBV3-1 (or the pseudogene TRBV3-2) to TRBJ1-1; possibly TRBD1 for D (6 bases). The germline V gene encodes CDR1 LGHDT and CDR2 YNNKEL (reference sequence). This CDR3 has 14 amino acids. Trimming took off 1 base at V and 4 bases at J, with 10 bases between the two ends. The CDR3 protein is CASSQARGGTEAFF. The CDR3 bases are TGTGCCAGCAGCCAAGCAAGAGGGGGCACTGAAGCTTTCTTT.

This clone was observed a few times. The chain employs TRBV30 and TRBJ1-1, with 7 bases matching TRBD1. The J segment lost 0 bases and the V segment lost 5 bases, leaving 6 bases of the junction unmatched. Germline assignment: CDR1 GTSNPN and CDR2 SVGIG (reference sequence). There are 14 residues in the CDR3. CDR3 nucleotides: TGTGCCTGGGGCTGGGACAGCTTGAACACTGAAGCTTTCTTT. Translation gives CAWGWDSLNTEAFF.

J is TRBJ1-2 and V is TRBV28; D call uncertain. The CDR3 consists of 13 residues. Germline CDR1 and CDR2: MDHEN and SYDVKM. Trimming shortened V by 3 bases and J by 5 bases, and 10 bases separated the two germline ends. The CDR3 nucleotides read TGTGCCAGCAGTTTGGACGCGGGTTATGGCTACACCTTC. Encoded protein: CASSLDAGYGYTF.

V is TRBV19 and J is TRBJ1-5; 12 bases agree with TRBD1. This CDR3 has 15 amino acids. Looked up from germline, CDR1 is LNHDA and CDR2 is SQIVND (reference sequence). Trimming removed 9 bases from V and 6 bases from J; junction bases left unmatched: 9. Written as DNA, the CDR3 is TGTGCCAGCGCGGCCGGGACAGGGGGCCGTCAGCCCCAGCATTTT. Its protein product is CASAAGTGGRQPQHF.

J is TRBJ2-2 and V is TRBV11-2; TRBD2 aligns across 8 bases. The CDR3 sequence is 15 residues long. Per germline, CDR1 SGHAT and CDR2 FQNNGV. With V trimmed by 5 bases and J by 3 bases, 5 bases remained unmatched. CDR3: CASSPGGEDTGELFF. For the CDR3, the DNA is TGTGCCAGCAGCCCGGGGGGGGAGGACACCGGGGAGCTGTTTTTT.

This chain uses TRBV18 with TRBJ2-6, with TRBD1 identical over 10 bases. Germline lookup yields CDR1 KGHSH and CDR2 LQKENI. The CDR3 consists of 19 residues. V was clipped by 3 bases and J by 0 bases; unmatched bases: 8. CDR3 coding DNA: TGTGCCAGCTCACCGGTAGGACAGGGGGAACCCTCTGGGGCCAACGTCCTGACTTTC. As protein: CASSPVGQGEPSGANVLTF.

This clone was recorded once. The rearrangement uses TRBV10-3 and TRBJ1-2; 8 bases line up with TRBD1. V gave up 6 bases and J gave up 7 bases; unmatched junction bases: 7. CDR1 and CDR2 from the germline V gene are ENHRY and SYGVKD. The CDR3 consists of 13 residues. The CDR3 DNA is TGTGCCATCAGATCAGGACAGGGTGGTGGCTACACCTTC. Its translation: CAIRSGQGGGYTF.

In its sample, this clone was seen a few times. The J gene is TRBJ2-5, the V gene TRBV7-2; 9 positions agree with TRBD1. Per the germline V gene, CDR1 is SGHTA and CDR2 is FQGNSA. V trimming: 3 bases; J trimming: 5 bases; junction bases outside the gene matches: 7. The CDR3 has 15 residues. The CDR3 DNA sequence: TGTGCCAGCAGCTTCACAGGGGGCGGTAGGGAGACCCAGTACTTC. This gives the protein CASSFTGGGRETQYF.

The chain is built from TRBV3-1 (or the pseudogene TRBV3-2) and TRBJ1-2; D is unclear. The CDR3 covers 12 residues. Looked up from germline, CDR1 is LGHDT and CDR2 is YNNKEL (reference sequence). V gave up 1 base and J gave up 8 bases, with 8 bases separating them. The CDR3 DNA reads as TGTGCCAGCAGCCAAGGCTGGGAGGGCTACACCTTC. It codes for CASSQGWEGYTF.

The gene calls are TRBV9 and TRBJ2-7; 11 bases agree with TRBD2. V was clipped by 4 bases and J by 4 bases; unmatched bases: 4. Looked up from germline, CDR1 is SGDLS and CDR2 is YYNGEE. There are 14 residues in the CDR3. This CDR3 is CASSISGGEYEQYF. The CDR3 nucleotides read TGTGCCAGCAGCATTAGCGGGGGGGAGTACGAGCAGTACTTC.

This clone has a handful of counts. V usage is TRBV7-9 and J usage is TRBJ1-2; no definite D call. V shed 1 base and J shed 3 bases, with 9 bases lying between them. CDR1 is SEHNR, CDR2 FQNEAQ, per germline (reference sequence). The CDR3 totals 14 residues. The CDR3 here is CASSLVALDYGYTF. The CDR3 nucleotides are TGTGCCAGCAGCTTAGTGGCACTAGACTATGGCTACACCTTC.

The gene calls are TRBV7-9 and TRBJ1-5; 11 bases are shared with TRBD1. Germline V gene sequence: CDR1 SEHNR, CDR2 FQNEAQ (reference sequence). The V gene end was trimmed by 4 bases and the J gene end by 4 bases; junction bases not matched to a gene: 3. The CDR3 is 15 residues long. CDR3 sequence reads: CASSWGTGGNQPQHF. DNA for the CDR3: TGTGCCAGCAGCTGGGGGACAGGGGGTAATCAGCCCCAGCATTTT.

CDR3 DNA: TGTGCCAGCAGCTGGACAGGGAACTATGGCTACACCTTC. Translation gives CASSWTGNYGYTF. This chain joins TRBV5-4 and TRBJ1-2; TRBD1 matches 8 bases. The CDR3 is 13 residues long. V shed 3 bases, J shed 2 bases, and the junction held 0 bases outside the gene matches. Germline V gene lookup returns CDR1 SGHNT and CDR2 YYREEE (reference sequence). The full variable domain, completed using reference TRBV5-4 and TRBJ1-2, is ETGVTQSPTHLIKTRGQQVTLRCSSQSGHNTVSWYQQALGQGPQFIFQYYREEENGRGNFPPRFSGLQFPNYSSELNVNALELDDSALYLCASSWTGNYGYTFGSGTRLTVV.

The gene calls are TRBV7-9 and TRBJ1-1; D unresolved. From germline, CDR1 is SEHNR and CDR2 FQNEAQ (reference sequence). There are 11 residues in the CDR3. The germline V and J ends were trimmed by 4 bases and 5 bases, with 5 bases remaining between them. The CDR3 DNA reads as TGTGCCAGCAGCTCGGGAACTGAAGCTTTCTTT. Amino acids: CASSSGTEAFF. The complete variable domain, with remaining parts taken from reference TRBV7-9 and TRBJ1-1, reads DTGVSQNPRHKITKRGQNVTFRCDPISEHNRLYWYRQTLGQGPEFLTYFQNEAQLEKSRLLSDRFSAERPKGSFSTLEIQRTEQGDSAMYLCASSSGTEAFFGQGTRLTVV.

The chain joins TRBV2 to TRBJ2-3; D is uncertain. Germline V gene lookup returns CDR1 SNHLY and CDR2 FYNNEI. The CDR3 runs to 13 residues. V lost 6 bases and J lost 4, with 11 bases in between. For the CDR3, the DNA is TGTGCCAGCAGCCAGGAACCCCCAGATACGCAGTATTTT. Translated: CASSQEPPDTQYF.

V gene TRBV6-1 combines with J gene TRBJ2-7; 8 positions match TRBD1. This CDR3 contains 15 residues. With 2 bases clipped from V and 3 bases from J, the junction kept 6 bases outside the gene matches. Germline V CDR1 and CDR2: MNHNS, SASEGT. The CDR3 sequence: CASSEPVTGDYEQYF. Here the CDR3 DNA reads TGTGCCAGCAGTGAACCAGTGACAGGGGACTACGAGCAGTACTTC.

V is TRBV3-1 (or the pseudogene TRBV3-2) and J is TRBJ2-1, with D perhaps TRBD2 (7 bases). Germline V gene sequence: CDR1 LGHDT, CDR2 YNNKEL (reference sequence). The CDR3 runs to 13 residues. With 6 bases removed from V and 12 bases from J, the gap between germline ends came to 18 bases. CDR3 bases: TGTGCCAGCAGTCTCGCGGGGGCACTTGGGCAGTTCTTC. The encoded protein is CASSLAGALGQFF.

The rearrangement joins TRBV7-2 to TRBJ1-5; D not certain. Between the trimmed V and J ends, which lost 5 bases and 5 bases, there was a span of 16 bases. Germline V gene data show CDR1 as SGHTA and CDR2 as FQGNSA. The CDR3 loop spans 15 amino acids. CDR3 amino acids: CASSPRKGDYQPQHF. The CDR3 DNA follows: TGTGCCAGCAGCCCCCGAAAGGGAGACTATCAGCCCCAGCATTTT.

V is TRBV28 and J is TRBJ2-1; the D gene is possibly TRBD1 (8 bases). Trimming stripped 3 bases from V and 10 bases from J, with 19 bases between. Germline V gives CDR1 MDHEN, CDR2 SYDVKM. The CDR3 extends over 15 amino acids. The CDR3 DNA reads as TGTGCCAGCAGTTTGGACAGGGAGGGCCCACGAGAGCAGTTCTTC. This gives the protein CASSLDREGPREQFF.

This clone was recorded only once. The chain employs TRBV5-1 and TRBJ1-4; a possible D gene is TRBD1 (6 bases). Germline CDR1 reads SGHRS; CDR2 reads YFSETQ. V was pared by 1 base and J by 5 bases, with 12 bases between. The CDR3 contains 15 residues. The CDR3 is CASSLQGLINEKLFF. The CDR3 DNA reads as TGCGCCAGCAGCTTGCAGGGGCTTATAAATGAAAAACTGTTTTTT.

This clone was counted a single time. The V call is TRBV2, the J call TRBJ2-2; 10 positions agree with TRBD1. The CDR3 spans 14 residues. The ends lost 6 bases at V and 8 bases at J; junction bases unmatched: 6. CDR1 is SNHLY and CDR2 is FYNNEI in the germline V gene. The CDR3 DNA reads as TGTGCCAGCAGGGGGCGACAGGGGGCAGGGGAGCTGTTTTTT. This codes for CASRGRQGAGELFF.

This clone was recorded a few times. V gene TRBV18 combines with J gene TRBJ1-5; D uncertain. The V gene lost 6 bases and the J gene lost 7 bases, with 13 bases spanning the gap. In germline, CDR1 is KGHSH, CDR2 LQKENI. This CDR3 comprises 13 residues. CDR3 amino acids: CASSLGVRQPQHF. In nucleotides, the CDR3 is TGTGCCAGCTCTCTGGGAGTCAGGCAGCCCCAGCATTTT.

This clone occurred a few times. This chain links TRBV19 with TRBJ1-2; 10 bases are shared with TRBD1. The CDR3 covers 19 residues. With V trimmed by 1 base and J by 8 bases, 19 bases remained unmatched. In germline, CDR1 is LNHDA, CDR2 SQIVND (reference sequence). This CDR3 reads CASSIVVGGTGARRGGYTF. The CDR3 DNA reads TGTGCCAGTAGTATAGTGGTTGGCGGGACAGGGGCCCGAAGAGGAGGCTACACCTTC.

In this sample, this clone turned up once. CDR3 region: CASSQAGQGLSKAFF. The CDR3, as DNA: TGTGCCAGCAGCCAGGCCGGACAGGGTCTATCAAAAGCTTTCTTT. The V call is TRBV3-1 (or the pseudogene TRBV3-2), the J call TRBJ1-1, with 8 bases aligning to TRBD1. J gave up 9 bases and V 3 bases, and 12 bases lay outside the gene matches. This CDR3 is built from 15 residues. Germline V CDR1 and CDR2: LGHDT, YNNKEL (reference sequence).

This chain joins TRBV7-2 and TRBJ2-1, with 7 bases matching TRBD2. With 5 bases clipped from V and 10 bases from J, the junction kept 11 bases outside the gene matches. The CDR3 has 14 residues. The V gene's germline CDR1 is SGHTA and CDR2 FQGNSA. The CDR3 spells CASSPVGGVGEQFF. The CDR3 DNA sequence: TGTGCCAGCAGCCCCGTGGGAGGGGTTGGAGAGCAGTTCTTC.

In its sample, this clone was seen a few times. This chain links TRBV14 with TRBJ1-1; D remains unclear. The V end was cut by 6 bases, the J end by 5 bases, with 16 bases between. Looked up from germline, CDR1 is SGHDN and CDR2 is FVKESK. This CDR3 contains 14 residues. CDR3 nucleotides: TGTGCCAGCAGTCCCGACCTGAGAGGGACTGAAGCTTTCTTT. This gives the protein CASSPDLRGTEAFF.

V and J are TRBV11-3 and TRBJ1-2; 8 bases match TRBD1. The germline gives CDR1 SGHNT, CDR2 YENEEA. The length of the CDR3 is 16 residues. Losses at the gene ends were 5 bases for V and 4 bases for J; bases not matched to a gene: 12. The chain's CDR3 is CASSPQPGQGSYGYTF. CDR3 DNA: TGTGCCAGCAGCCCTCAACCCGGACAGGGCAGCTATGGCTACACCTTC.